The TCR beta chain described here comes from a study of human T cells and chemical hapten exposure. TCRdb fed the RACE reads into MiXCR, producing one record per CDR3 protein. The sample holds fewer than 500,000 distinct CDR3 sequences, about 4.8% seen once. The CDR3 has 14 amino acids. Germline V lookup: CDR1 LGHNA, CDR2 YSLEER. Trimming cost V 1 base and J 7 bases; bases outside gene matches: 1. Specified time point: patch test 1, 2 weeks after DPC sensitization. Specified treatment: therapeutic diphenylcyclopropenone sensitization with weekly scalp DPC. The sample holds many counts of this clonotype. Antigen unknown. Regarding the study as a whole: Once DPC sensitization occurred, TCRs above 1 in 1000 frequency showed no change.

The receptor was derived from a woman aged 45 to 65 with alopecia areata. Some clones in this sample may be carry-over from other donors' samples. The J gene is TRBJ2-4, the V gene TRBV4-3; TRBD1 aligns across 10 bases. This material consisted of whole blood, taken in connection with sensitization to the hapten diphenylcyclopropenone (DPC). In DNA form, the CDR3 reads TGCGCCAGCAGCCAAGGACAGGGGGCGAACATTCAGTACTTC. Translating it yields CASSQGQGANIQYF.